This paragraph covers one TCR beta chain sequence. What it binds is not known. The assay was immunoSEQ multiplex PCR, and TCRdb's table has in-frame clones only and misses some. The data hold about 130,000 clones, with 80% to 95% observed a single time. V dropped 3 bases and J dropped 2; count of bases not matched to a gene: 3. Germline CDR1 is KGHSH and CDR2 is LQKENI. The CDR3 contains 15 residues. This sample was included in a study of T cell responses to AZD1222 COVID-19 vaccine. Findings of the study overall: Unmutated variant regions are reportedly the target of nearly half of TCRs that are spike-specific. Spike-spanning, vaccine-associated CD4 TCRs were dominant at 160-218 and 743-854.

Sequenced material: peripheral blood, taken on day 0 of AZD1222 vaccination. The rearrangement links TRBV18 to TRBJ1-1; 10 bases line up with TRBD1. The clonotype originates from an adult in good health. The CDR3 reads CASSPRTGGNTEAFF. The CDR3 DNA reads TGTGCCAGCTCACCCAGGACAGGGGGTAACACTGAAGCTTTCTTT.